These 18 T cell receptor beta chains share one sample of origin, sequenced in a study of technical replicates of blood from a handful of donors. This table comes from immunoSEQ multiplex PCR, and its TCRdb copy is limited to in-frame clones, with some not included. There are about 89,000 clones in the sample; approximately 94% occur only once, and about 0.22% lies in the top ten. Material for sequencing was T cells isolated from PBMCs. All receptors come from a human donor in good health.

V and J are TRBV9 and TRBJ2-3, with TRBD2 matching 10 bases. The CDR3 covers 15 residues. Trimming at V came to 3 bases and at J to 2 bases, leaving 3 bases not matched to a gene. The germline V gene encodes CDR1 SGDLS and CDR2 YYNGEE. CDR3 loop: CASSATSGLTDTQYF. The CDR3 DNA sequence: TGTGCCAGCAGCGCGACTAGCGGGCTCACAGATACGCAGTATTTT.

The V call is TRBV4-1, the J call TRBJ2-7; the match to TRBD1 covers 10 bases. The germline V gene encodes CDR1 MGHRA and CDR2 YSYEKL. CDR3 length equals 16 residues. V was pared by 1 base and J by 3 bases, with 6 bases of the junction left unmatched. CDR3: CASSQGQGALIYEQYF. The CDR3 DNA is TGCGCCAGCAGCCAAGGACAGGGGGCCCTAATCTACGAGCAGTACTTC.

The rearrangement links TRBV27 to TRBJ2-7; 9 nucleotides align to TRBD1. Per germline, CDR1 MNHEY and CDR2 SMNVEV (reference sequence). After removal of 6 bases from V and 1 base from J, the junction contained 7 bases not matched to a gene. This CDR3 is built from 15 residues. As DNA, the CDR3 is TGTGCCAGCAGAACCCCCGGGACAGGGTCCTACGAGCAGTACTTC. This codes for CASRTPGTGSYEQYF.

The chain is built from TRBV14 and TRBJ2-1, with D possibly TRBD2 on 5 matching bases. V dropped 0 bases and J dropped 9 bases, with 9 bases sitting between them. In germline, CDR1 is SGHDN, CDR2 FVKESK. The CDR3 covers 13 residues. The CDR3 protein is CASSQDRGGEQFF. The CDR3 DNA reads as TGTGCCAGCAGCCAAGATAGAGGAGGTGAGCAGTTCTTC.

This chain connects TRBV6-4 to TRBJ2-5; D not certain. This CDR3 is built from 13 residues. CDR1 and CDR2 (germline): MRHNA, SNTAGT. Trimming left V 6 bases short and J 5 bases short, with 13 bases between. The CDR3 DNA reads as TGTGCCAGCAGCAACGGGTATGGGGAGACCCAGTACTTC. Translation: CASSNGYGETQYF.

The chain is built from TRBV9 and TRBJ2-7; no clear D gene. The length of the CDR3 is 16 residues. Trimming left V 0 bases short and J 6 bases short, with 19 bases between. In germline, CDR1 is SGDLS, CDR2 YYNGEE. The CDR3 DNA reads TGTGCCAGCAGCGTAGGTCCGTTAGACATGTCTTTCGAGCAGTACTTC. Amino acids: CASSVGPLDMSFEQYF.

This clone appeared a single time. CDR3 protein: CASSADRAGQETQYF. In DNA form, the CDR3 reads TGCGCCAGCAGCGCGGACAGGGCTGGCCAAGAGACCCAGTACTTC. The rearrangement joins TRBV5-1 to TRBJ2-5, with 8 bases aligning to TRBD1. Germline trimming cut 4 bases from V and 1 base from J; bases unmatched to any gene: 6. This CDR3 spans 15 amino acids. Germline values: CDR1 SGHRS, CDR2 YFSETQ.

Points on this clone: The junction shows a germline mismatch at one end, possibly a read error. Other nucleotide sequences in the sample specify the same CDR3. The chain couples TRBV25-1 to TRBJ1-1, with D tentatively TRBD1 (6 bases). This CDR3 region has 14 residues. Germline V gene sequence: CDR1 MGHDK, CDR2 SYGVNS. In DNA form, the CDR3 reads TGTGCCAGTAGTGAATACCGACAGGACACTGAAGCTTTCTTT. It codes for CASSEYRQDTEAFF.

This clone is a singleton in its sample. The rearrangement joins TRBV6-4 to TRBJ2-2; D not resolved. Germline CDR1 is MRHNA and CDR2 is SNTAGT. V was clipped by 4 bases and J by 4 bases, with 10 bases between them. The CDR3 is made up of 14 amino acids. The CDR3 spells CASSGYRSTGELFF. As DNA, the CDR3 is TGTGCCAGCAGTGGGTATAGAAGCACCGGGGAGCTGTTTTTT.

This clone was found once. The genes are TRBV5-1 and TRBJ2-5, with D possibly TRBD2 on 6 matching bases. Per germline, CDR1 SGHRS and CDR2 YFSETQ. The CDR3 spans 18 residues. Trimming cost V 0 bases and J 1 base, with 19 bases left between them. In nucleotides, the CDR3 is TGCGCCAGCAGCTTGGCAGAGGGGAGGTTTAGCGTCCAAGAGACCCAGTACTTC. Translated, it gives CASSLAEGRFSVQETQYF.

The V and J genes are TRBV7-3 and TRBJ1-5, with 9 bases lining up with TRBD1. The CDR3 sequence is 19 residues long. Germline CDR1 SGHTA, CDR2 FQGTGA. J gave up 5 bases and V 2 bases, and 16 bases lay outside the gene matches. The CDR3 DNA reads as TGTGCCAGCAGCTTAGAGTTTTGGGTGGGGACAGGGTGGGATCAGCCCCAGCATTTT. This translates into CASSLEFWVGTGWDQPQHF.

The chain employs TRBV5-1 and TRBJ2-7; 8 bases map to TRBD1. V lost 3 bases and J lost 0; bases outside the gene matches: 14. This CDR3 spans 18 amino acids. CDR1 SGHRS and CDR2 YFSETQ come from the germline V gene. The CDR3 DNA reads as TGCGCCAGCAGCTATAGACCGGCCCCCGGGACAGGCTCCTACGAGCAGTACTTC. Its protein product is CASSYRPAPGTGSYEQYF.

The CDR3 DNA reads as TGTGCCAGCAGCGAAGGGACAGGACCGAACACTGAAGCTTTCTTT. Translated, it gives CASSEGTGPNTEAFF. The chain carries TRBV7-9 and TRBJ1-1; 8 bases agree with TRBD1. CDR1 is SEHNR, CDR2 FQNEAQ, per germline (reference sequence). This CDR3 comprises 15 residues. V was pared by 5 bases and J by 1 base, with 6 bases of the junction left unmatched.

The CDR3, as DNA: TGTGCCAGCAGCCGGACAGGGCAATACTACGAGCAGTACTTC. Translation: CASSRTGQYYEQYF. The V and J genes are TRBV7-9 and TRBJ2-7, with 8 positions matching TRBD1. V lost 5 bases and J lost 3; bases outside the gene matches: 6. The CDR3 has 14 residues. The V gene's germline CDR1 is SEHNR and CDR2 FQNEAQ (reference sequence).

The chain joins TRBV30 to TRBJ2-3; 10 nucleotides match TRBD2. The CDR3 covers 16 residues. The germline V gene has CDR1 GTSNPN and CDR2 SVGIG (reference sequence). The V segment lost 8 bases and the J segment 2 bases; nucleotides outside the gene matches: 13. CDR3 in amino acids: CAHDPLAGVLTDTQYF. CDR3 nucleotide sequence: TGTGCCCATGACCCTCTAGCGGGGGTGCTCACAGATACGCAGTATTTT.

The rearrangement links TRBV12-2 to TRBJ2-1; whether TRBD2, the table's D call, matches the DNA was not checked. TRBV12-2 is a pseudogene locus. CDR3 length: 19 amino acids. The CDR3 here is CASRPRCMLAGRGNNEQFF. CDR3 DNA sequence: TGTGCAAGTCGCCCCCGATGTATGCTAGCGGGCCGAGGGAACAATGAGCAGTTCTTC.

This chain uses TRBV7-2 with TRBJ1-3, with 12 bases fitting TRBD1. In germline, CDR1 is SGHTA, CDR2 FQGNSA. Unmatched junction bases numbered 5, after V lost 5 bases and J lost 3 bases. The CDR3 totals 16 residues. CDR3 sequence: CASSPGTGGFGNTIYF. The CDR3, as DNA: TGTGCCAGCAGCCCCGGGACAGGGGGCTTTGGAAACACCATATATTTT.

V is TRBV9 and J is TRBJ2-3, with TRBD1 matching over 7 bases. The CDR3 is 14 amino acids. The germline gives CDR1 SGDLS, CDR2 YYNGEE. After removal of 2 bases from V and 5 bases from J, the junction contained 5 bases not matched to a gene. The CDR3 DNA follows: TGTGCCAGCAGCGTGAGGGGGCTGAAAGATACGCAGTATTTT. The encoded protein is CASSVRGLKDTQYF.